A single sample is the source of the 25 T cell receptor beta chains below, sequenced in a study of PD-L1 blockade in urothelial cancer. Clones were read by immunoSEQ multiplex PCR, and TCRdb kept only the in-frame ones, dropping some. The data contain approximately 45,000 clones, 75% to 85% of them seen just once; the ten biggest clones take up approximately 1.7%. This sample's time point: pretreatment peripheral blood. The sample in question was PBMCs, obtained around atezolizumab (anti-PD-L1) treatment. These receptors were obtained from a man aged 45 to 65 with urothelial cancer.

This rearrangement joins TRBV6-5 to TRBJ2-3; D gene uncertain. V was trimmed by 0 bases and J by 3 bases, leaving 7 bases between them. Germline CDR1 MNHEY, CDR2 SVGAGI. The CDR3 is made up of 14 amino acids. The CDR3 nucleotides read TGTGCCAGCAGTTACTCCCGAGGAACAGATACGCAGTATTTT. This translates into CASSYSRGTDTQYF.

The genes are TRBV4-1 and TRBJ1-5; D gene uncertain. CDR1 MGHRA and CDR2 YSYEKL come from the germline V gene. The V and J ends lost 8 bases and 6 bases respectively, with 11 bases between them. The CDR3 has 12 residues. Written as DNA, the CDR3 is TGCGCCAGCGGGAGAGGGATTCAGCCCCAGCATTTT. Protein: CASGRGIQPQHF.

The chain combines TRBV6-5 with TRBJ1-1; TRBD1 matches at 7 bases. CDR1 and CDR2 from the germline V gene are MNHEY and SVGAGI. The trim removed 5 bases at V and 11 bases at J, leaving 11 bases unmatched. The CDR3 is 13 residues long. The chain's CDR3 is CASSGLTGRMAFF. The CDR3 DNA reads as TGTGCCAGCAGTGGTTTGACAGGGAGGATGGCTTTCTTT.

This clone was detected only once. The chain has TRBV9 and TRBJ2-1, with 12 nucleotides matching TRBD2. The CDR3 extends over 15 amino acids. V gave up 4 bases and J gave up 8 bases; unmatched junction bases: 7. The V gene's germline CDR1 is SGDLS and CDR2 YYNGEE. The CDR3 coding sequence is TGTGCCAGCAGCAAGACTAGCGGGAGCCTCTATGAGCAGTTCTTC. Translating it yields CASSKTSGSLYEQFF.

The chain carries TRBV4-1 and TRBJ1-1; D remains ambiguous. Trimming removed 1 base from V and 4 bases from J, with 16 bases in between. From germline, CDR1 is MGHRA and CDR2 YSYEKL. This CDR3 is 16 amino acids long. CDR3 sequence (DNA): TGCGCCAGCAGCCAAGGGGAGCTTTCCAAGGTCACTGAAGCTTTCTTT. As protein: CASSQGELSKVTEAFF.

The genes are TRBV28 and TRBJ1-2; 7 bases agree with TRBD1. The CDR3 is 16 amino acids. Germline CDR1 MDHEN, CDR2 SYDVKM. V trimming: 3 bases; J trimming: 8 bases; junction bases outside the gene matches: 15. CDR3 sequence reads: CASSLSLPGTVLGYTF. The DNA of the CDR3 is TGTGCCAGCAGTTTGTCCCTGCCCGGGACAGTTTTGGGCTACACCTTC.

The chain carries TRBV5-1 and TRBJ1-4; D perhaps matches TRBD1 (6 bases). The CDR3 length is 16 residues. V was shortened by 0 bases and J by 3 bases, with 12 bases between the two germline ends. Germline-derived CDR1 and CDR2 are SGHRS and YFSETQ. The DNA of the CDR3 is TGCGCCAGCAGCTTGGGGGGGACAACCCCTAATGAAAAACTGTTTTTT. Its translation is CASSLGGTTPNEKLFF.

The chain couples TRBV19 to TRBJ2-3; 11 nucleotides agree with TRBD1. The V gene's germline CDR1 is LNHDA and CDR2 SQIVND (reference sequence). This CDR3 is built from 14 residues. The ends lost 6 bases at V and 5 bases at J; junction bases unmatched: 4. The CDR3 DNA reads TGTGCCAGTAGGCGGACAGGGGGCCTAGATACGCAGTATTTT. As protein: CASRRTGGLDTQYF.

The gene calls are TRBV7-3 and TRBJ1-1; a possible D gene is TRBD1 (5 bases). Germline assignment: CDR1 SGHTA and CDR2 FQGTGA. CDR3 size: 14 residues. Trimming cost V 2 bases and J 0 bases, with 7 bases left between them. CDR3: CASSLGGVNTEAFF. CDR3 DNA: TGTGCCAGCAGCTTAGGGGGGGTGAACACTGAAGCTTTCTTT.

This chain links TRBV2 with TRBJ1-4; 9 bases agree with TRBD1. Germline lookup yields CDR1 SNHLY and CDR2 FYNNEI. The CDR3 is made up of 15 amino acids. Trimming at V came to 7 bases and at J to 4 bases, leaving 7 bases not matched to a gene. The CDR3 sequence is CASINRGLGNEKLFF. The CDR3 DNA follows: TGTGCCAGCATAAACAGGGGGCTTGGTAATGAAAAACTGTTTTTT.

The chain has TRBV6-6 and TRBJ1-1, with a tentative D call TRBD1 (6 bases). CDR3 length: 15 residues. Germline V gene data show CDR1 as MNHNY and CDR2 as SVGAGI (reference sequence). With 6 bases removed from V and 1 base from J, the gap between germline ends came to 15 bases. The CDR3 DNA reads TGTGCCAGCAGCGCGCCCGCGACAGGGAACACTGAAGCTTTCTTT. This sequence encodes CASSAPATGNTEAFF.

The genes are TRBV5-4 and TRBJ1-4; D uncertain. The CDR3 consists of 15 residues. The V end lost 3 bases, the J end lost 6 bases, and 15 bases lay between the germline ends. The germline V gene encodes CDR1 SGHNT and CDR2 YYREEE (reference sequence). CDR3 region: CASSSSEGSYEKLFF. The CDR3 bases are TGTGCCAGCAGCTCGTCCGAGGGCAGTTATGAAAAACTGTTTTTT.

The gene calls are TRBV28 and TRBJ1-1; TRBD1 might be the D (6 bases). This CDR3 has 15 amino acids. Trimming took off 6 bases at V and 4 bases at J, with 18 bases between the two ends. Germline V lookup: CDR1 MDHEN, CDR2 SYDVKM. Written as DNA, the CDR3 is TGTGCCAGCAGCGCACCCGGAGGGGGGGGCACTGAAGCTTTCTTT. Translating gives CASSAPGGGGTEAFF.

The genes are TRBV11-3 and TRBJ1-1; D not resolved. CDR3 length: 13 residues. Germline V gene lookup returns CDR1 SGHNT and CDR2 YENEEA. V lost 0 bases and J 11 bases, leaving 13 bases between the germline ends. CDR3 amino acids: CASSLDESGVAFF. The CDR3 DNA sequence: TGTGCCAGCAGCTTAGATGAGTCCGGGGTGGCTTTCTTT.

The genes are TRBV11-2 and TRBJ1-2, with D maybe TRBD1 (5 bases). Germline assignment: CDR1 SGHAT and CDR2 FQNNGV. This CDR3 spans 15 amino acids. V was clipped by 5 bases and J by 3 bases, with 16 bases between them. CDR3 bases: TGTGCCAGCAGCCAAGCAGGGATAGGCTACTATGGCTACACCTTC. It is translated as CASSQAGIGYYGYTF.

Written as DNA, the CDR3 is TGTGCCAGCAGCAACCGGGACTCCCTGGGAAACATTCAGTACTTC. Translation gives CASSNRDSLGNIQYF. The rearrangement uses TRBV7-2 and TRBJ2-4; tentatively, D is TRBD2 (6 bases). Germline V gene sequence: CDR1 SGHTA, CDR2 FQGNSA. V was cut by 5 bases and J by 6 bases, with 17 bases left in between. The CDR3 loop spans 15 amino acids.

This clone appeared a few times. The CDR3 nucleotides are TGTGCCAGCAGCACGGGACAGGGGAACACCGGGGAGCTGTTTTTT. Its translation is CASSTGQGNTGELFF. The chain employs TRBV2 and TRBJ2-2, with 9 bases lining up with TRBD1. Germline V gives CDR1 SNHLY, CDR2 FYNNEI. This CDR3 comprises 15 residues. V shed 6 bases, J shed 1 base, and the junction held 3 bases outside the gene matches. Together with reference TRBV2 and TRBJ2-2, the CDR3 gives the full variable domain: EPEVTQTPSHQVTQMGQEVILRCVPISNHLYFYWYRQILGQKVEFLVSFYNNEISEKSEIFDDQFSVERPDGSNFTLKIRSTKLEDSAMYFCASSTGQGNTGELFFGEGSRLTVL.

The V call is TRBV6-1, the J call TRBJ1-1, with D unclear. V lost 3 bases to trimming and J lost 11 bases, with 19 bases between them. The CDR3 runs 14 residues. CDR1 and CDR2 (germline): MNHNS, SASEGT. The CDR3 is CASSDPGVLFRAFF. The CDR3 bases are TGTGCCAGCAGTGATCCCGGGGTCCTCTTCAGGGCTTTCTTT.

The chain is built from TRBV5-6 and TRBJ1-5; no definite D call. Germline assignment: CDR1 SGHDT and CDR2 YYEEEE. The CDR3 sequence is 12 residues long. Trimming shortened V by 1 base and J by 11 bases, and 10 bases separated the two germline ends. CDR3 amino acids: CASSLQAGAQHF. The CDR3 nucleotides are TGTGCCAGCAGCTTGCAAGCAGGTGCCCAGCATTTT.

V usage is TRBV6-6 and J usage is TRBJ1-1; TRBD1 aligns across 7 bases. The CDR3 extends over 14 amino acids. With V trimmed by 3 bases and J by 10 bases, 11 bases remained unmatched. From germline, CDR1 is MNHNY and CDR2 SVGAGI (reference sequence). In DNA, the CDR3 is TGTGCCAGCAGTTATCGGGGACAGCCGTCTGGAGCTTTCTTT. Its protein product is CASSYRGQPSGAFF.

This rearrangement joins TRBV7-9 to TRBJ1-1, with no clear D. The CDR3 runs to 12 residues. Germline CDR1 and CDR2: SEHNR and FQNEAQ (reference sequence). Trimming took 8 bases from V and 0 from J, leaving 7 bases between them. Written as DNA, the CDR3 is TGTGCCAGCGTCGCGGTGAACACTGAAGCTTTCTTT. This translates into CASVAVNTEAFF.

The V and J genes are TRBV5-4 and TRBJ2-1; 8 bases line up with TRBD2. The CDR3 has 16 amino acids. CDR1 is SGHNT, CDR2 YYREEE, per germline (reference sequence). J gave up 5 bases and V 6 bases, and 13 bases lay outside the gene matches. The CDR3 reads CASIPGGGYTDNEQFF. The CDR3 nucleotides read TGTGCCAGCATTCCGGGGGGGGGCTATACTGACAATGAGCAGTTCTTC.

V gene TRBV5-1 combines with J gene TRBJ2-5; D unresolved. CDR1 SGHRS and CDR2 YFSETQ come from the germline V gene. The CDR3 is made up of 15 amino acids. V lost 0 bases and J 1 base, leaving 10 bases between the germline ends. CDR3 region: CASSLAYSSQETQYF. For the CDR3, the DNA is TGCGCCAGCAGCTTGGCTTACAGCAGCCAAGAGACCCAGTACTTC.

The chain is built from TRBV15 and TRBJ1-1; 7 bases fit TRBD1. Per germline, CDR1 LNHNV and CDR2 YYDKDF (reference sequence). The ends lost 3 bases at V and 1 base at J; junction bases unmatched: 5. This CDR3 comprises 15 residues. The CDR3 nucleotides are TGTGCCACCAGCAGGTGGGGACAGAAGAACACTGAAGCTTTCTTT. Translating it yields CATSRWGQKNTEAFF.

This clone was picked up one time. The V and J genes are TRBV9 and TRBJ2-5; 9 positions agree with TRBD2. J was trimmed by 5 bases and V by 0 bases; bases with no gene match: 8. Germline CDR1 and CDR2: SGDLS and YYNGEE. The CDR3 covers 16 residues. The CDR3 sequence: CASSVEGSGGFETQYF. The DNA of the CDR3 is TGTGCCAGCAGCGTAGAAGGTAGCGGGGGATTCGAGACCCAGTACTTC.